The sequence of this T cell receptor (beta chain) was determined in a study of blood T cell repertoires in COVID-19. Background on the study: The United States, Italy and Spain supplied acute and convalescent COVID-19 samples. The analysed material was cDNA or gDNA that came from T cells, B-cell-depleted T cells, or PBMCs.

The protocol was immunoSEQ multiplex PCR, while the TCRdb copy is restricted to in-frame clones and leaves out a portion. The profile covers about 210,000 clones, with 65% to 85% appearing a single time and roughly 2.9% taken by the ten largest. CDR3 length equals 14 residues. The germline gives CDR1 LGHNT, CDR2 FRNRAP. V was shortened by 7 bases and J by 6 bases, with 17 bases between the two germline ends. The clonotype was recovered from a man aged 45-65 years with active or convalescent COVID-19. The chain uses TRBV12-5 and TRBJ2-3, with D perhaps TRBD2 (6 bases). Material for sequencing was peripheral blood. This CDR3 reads CASVHPAGSDTQYF. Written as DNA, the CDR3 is TGTGCTAGTGTTCATCCCGCGGGGTCGGATACGCAGTATTTT.